Listed below are T cell receptor beta chains from one sample, sequenced in a study of PD-1 and CTLA-4 blockade in melanoma. TCRdb's table, derived via immunoSEQ multiplex PCR, lists solely in-frame clones and lacks some. This sample has nearly 30,000 clones, with 85% to 90% found just once. The material sequenced was CD8+ T cells from peripheral blood, taken before anti-PD-1 treatment. These receptors all come from a human donor with melanoma. Both conserved end residues are part of each CDR3. D genes are given only for firm matches. The size field is filled for only some rows; it gives once, few, many or a size class.

len	abundance	d_gene	v_gene	j_gene	CDR3aa	CDR3nt
14	once	NA	TRBV19	TRBJ1-4	CASSIAGVEEKLFF	TGTGCCAGTAGTATCGCGGGAGTGGAGGAAAAACTGTTTTTT
14	NA	NA	TRBV28	TRBJ2-2	CASSFRLSTGELFF	TGTGCCAGCAGTTTCCGGTTGAGTACCGGGGAGCTGTTTTTT
12	NA	NA	TRBV27	TRBJ1-5	CASSALGQPQHF	TGTGCCAGCAGTGCCCTCGGGCAGCCCCAGCATTTT
15	NA	TRBD1	TRBV6-5	TRBJ1-5	CASSPQGGGNQPQHF	TGTGCCAGCAGTCCCCAGGGGGGAGGCAATCAGCCCCAGCATTTT
15	NA	NA	TRBV4-1	TRBJ2-7	CASSQDESGLYEQYF	TGCGCCAGCAGCCAAGATGAAAGCGGACTCTACGAGCAGTACTTC
15	NA	NA	TRBV29-1	TRBJ2-7	CSVALLGDTSYEQYF	TGCAGCGTTGCCCTCCTGGGGGACACCTCCTACGAGCAGTACTTC
14	once	NA	TRBV30	TRBJ1-5	CAWSAPGTNQPQHF	TGTGCCTGGAGTGCCCCAGGGACCAATCAGCCCCAGCATTTT
18	once	TRBD2	TRBV28	TRBJ2-5	CASSSLSGLAGVEETQYF	TGTGCCAGCAGCTCCTTATCTGGACTAGCGGGAGTTGAGGAGACCCAGTACTTC
15	NA	NA	TRBV27	TRBJ2-1	CASSRPTGSYNEQFF	TGTGCCAGCAGTCGACCAACAGGGTCCTACAATGAGCAGTTCTTC
14	NA	TRBD2	TRBV5-1	TRBJ2-1	CASSSSGGYNEQFF	TGCGCCAGCAGCTCTAGCGGGGGATACAATGAGCAGTTCTTC
16	once	NA	TRBV7-8	TRBJ1-2	CASSLLSSEAGDGYTF	TGTGCCAGCAGCTTACTATCGTCCGAGGCGGGGGATGGCTACACCTTC
13	NA	NA	TRBV6-6	TRBJ2-3	CASTSLDFHTQYF	TGTGCCAGCACCTCACTGGACTTCCATACGCAGTATTTT
18	NA	TRBD1	TRBV6-2/TRBV6-3	TRBJ1-4	CASSSRGGDFATNEKLFF	TGTGCCAGCAGTTCCCGAGGGGGCGATTTCGCAACTAATGAAAAACTGTTTTTT
16	NA	NA	TRBV6-1	TRBJ1-1	CASSGWRSREGTEAFF	TGTGCCAGCAGTGGATGGAGATCCAGGGAGGGGACTGAAGCTTTCTTT
14	NA	NA	TRBV6-6	TRBJ2-5	CASSLGGAEETQYF	TGTGCCAGCAGTCTTGGGGGGGCCGAAGAGACCCAGTACTTC
15	NA	TRBD1	TRBV27	TRBJ2-1	CASRWTGWNYNEQFF	TGTGCCAGCAGATGGACAGGGTGGAACTACAATGAGCAGTTCTTC
13	NA	NA	TRBV10-1	TRBJ1-1	CASSEGMNTEAFF	TGCGCCAGCAGTGAGGGGATGAACACTGAAGCTTTCTTT
14	NA	TRBD1	TRBV19	TRBJ1-1	CASKIGQGNTEAFF	TGTGCCAGTAAGATAGGACAGGGGAACACTGAAGCTTTCTTT
14	NA	TRBD1	TRBV19	TRBJ2-7	CASSSDRETYEQYF	TGTGCCAGTAGTAGCGACAGGGAGACCTACGAGCAGTACTTC
15	NA	TRBD1	TRBV27	TRBJ1-1	CASSSRQGLNTEAFF	TGTGCCAGCAGTTCTAGACAGGGGCTGAACACTGAAGCTTTCTTT
13	NA	NA	TRBV6-2/TRBV6-3	TRBJ1-5	CASSYPLNQPQHF	TGTGCCAGCAGTTATCCCCTCAATCAGCCCCAGCATTTT
14	once	NA	TRBV11-1	TRBJ2-3	CASSVGTSTDTQYF	TGTGCCAGCAGCGTCGGGACTAGCACAGATACGCAGTATTTT
14	NA	TRBD2	TRBV11-2	TRBJ2-1	CASSWTSGKEEQFF	TGTGCCAGCAGCTGGACTAGCGGTAAGGAAGAGCAGTTCTTC
13	NA	NA	TRBV30	TRBJ2-7	CAWSGIASYEQYF	TGTGCCTGGAGTGGGATCGCCTCCTACGAGCAGTACTTC
16	NA	NA	TRBV5-6	TRBJ1-2	CASSPGGSIYNYGYTF	TGTGCCAGCAGCCCAGGAGGGTCGATTTATAACTATGGCTACACCTTC
11	NA	NA	TRBV30	TRBJ1-1	CAHSTVAEAFF	TGTGCCCATTCAACGGTTGCTGAAGCTTTCTTT
15	NA	TRBD1	TRBV24-1	TRBJ2-7	CATSAPGTGGVKQYF	TGTGCCACCAGTGCCCCCGGGACAGGGGGCGTTAAGCAGTACTTC
13	NA	TRBD1	TRBV4-1	TRBJ2-7	CASSQATGDEQYF	TGCGCCAGCAGCCAAGCGACAGGGGACGAGCAGTACTTC
14	NA	NA	TRBV4-1	TRBJ1-5	CASSQEGVGQPQHF	TGCGCCAGCAGCCAGGAGGGAGTGGGGCAGCCCCAGCATTTT
18	NA	TRBD2	TRBV4-1	TRBJ2-3	CASSFEPGLAFSTDTQYF	TGCGCCAGCAGCTTCGAACCGGGACTAGCGTTTAGCACAGATACGCAGTATTTT
14	once	NA	TRBV9	TRBJ2-3	CASSVGGTADTQYF	TGTGCCAGCAGCGTAGGAGGGACCGCAGATACGCAGTATTTT
13	NA	NA	TRBV27	TRBJ1-5	CASSSEFNQPQHF	TGTGCCAGCAGTAGTGAATTCAATCAGCCCCAGCATTTT
15	NA	TRBD2	TRBV7-9	TRBJ2-1	CASSFGLAGVHEQFF	TGTGCCAGCAGCTTCGGACTAGCGGGAGTGCATGAGCAGTTCTTC
12	NA	NA	TRBV28	TRBJ2-7	CASRVQGYEQYF	TGTGCCAGCAGAGTACAGGGTTACGAGCAGTACTTC
14	NA	NA	TRBV3-1/TRBV3-2	TRBJ2-1	CASSLKIGDNEQFF	TGTGCCAGCAGCCTCAAGATTGGGGACAATGAGCAGTTCTTC
16	NA	NA	TRBV4-1	TRBJ2-2	CASSQDWPGGTGELFF	TGCGCCAGCAGCCAAGATTGGCCAGGGGGGACCGGGGAGCTGTTTTTT
14	NA	NA	TRBV28	TRBJ1-5	CASSRRAGEQPQHF	TGTGCCAGCAGTCGCCGAGCCGGGGAACAACCCCAGCATTTT
15	few	NA	TRBV18	TRBJ1-2	CASSPDGGQNYGYTF	TGTGCCAGCTCACCGGACGGAGGACAGAACTATGGCTACACCTTC
14	NA	TRBD2	TRBV6-5	TRBJ2-3	CASTQGGWTDTQYF	TGTGCCAGCACCCAGGGAGGGTGGACAGATACGCAGTATTTT
16	NA	NA	TRBV18	TRBJ2-5	CASSDVNYGAQETQYF	TGTGCCAGCTCGGACGTGAACTACGGGGCGCAAGAGACCCAGTACTTC
14	NA	NA	TRBV6-6	TRBJ1-5	CASSDNSRGRAQHF	TGTGCCAGCAGTGATAACAGCAGGGGAAGGGCCCAGCATTTT
17	NA	NA	TRBV21-1	TRBJ1-6	CASSSTSRESVNSPLHF	TGTGCCAGCAGCAGCACGTCCAGGGAAAGTGTCAATTCACCCCTCCACTTT
15	NA	TRBD1	TRBV11-2	TRBJ2-7	CASSPGTGNSYEQYF	TGTGCCAGCAGCCCCGGGACAGGGAATAGCTACGAGCAGTACTTC
14	NA	TRBD1	TRBV2	TRBJ2-7	CASSQGQGVDEQYF	TGTGCCAGCAGTCAGGGACAGGGAGTCGACGAGCAGTACTTC
16	NA	TRBD1	TRBV2	TRBJ1-1	CASTTGTGEPGTEAFF	TGTGCCAGCACCACCGGGACAGGCGAGCCGGGGACTGAAGCTTTCTTT
15	NA	TRBD2	TRBV2	TRBJ2-7	CAAYISGLSSYEQYF	TGTGCAGCCTACATTAGCGGGCTAAGCTCCTACGAGCAGTACTTC
15	NA	TRBD1	TRBV3-1/TRBV3-2	TRBJ2-5	CASSQVSGGRETQYF	TGTGCCAGCAGCCAAGTGTCAGGGGGAAGGGAGACCCAGTACTTC
14	NA	NA	TRBV19	TRBJ1-6	CASREQIYNSPLHF	TGTGCCAGTAGAGAACAGATCTATAATTCACCCCTCCACTTT
14	once	NA	TRBV28	TRBJ1-1	CASRSVGSNTEAFF	TGTGCCAGCCGATCAGTAGGATCGAACACTGAAGCTTTCTTT
14	NA	NA	TRBV11-2	TRBJ1-6	CASSLEQGSSPLHF	TGTGCCAGCAGCTTAGAACAGGGTAGTTCACCCCTCCACTTT
13	NA	TRBD2	TRBV27	TRBJ2-1	CASGLAAYNEQFF	TGTGCCAGCGGACTAGCGGCCTACAATGAGCAGTTCTTC
14	NA	TRBD1	TRBV2	TRBJ1-5	CASSRGAGGQPQHF	TGTGCCAGCAGCCGCGGGGCAGGGGGGCAGCCCCAGCATTTT
14	NA	NA	TRBV6-5	TRBJ1-5	CASQGAGEWEPQHF	TGTGCCAGCCAAGGAGCGGGGGAATGGGAGCCCCAGCATTTT